This entry describes one TCR beta chain. Its antigen is still unknown. PCR amplification relied on 60 Vbeta primers (plus 13 Jbeta primers). Repertoires were generated with immunoSEQ multiplex PCR, while TCRdb's copy carries only in-frame clones and drops some. The table has about 180,000 clones, 70% to 80% seen once. This sample stems from a study of cytomegalovirus exposure and HLA in healthy donors. General study results and limits: One variant, a missense change in DCLRE1C, was linked in a later analysis to TCR beta V- and J-gene trimming.

V gave up 6 bases and J gave up 1 base; unmatched junction bases: 4. The CDR3 has 14 residues. Germline V CDR1 and CDR2: MNHNS, SASEGT. This TCR derives from a male donor in good health and CMV-seronegative. Sequences were obtained from PBMCs. The chain couples TRBV6-1 to TRBJ1-2; 8 bases are shared with TRBD1. The CDR3 bases are TGTGCCAGCAGATCAACAGGGGGTAACTATGGCTACACCTTC. Protein product: CASRSTGGNYGYTF.